Here is one TCR beta chain with its context. The antigen is undetermined. These data come from a study of shared clonotypes between healthy human individuals. The study, taken as a whole, reports: Despite large depth, sorted-subset datasets appeared incompletely sequenced.

V was pared by 5 bases and J by 0 bases, with 16 bases between. The length of the CDR3 is 16 residues. Germline loops: CDR1 ENHRY, CDR2 SYGVKD. The assay ran at deep level. Using around 200 ng DNA, 30,000 to 35,000 T cell genomes, the sorted-subset replicate PCRs were run. Using immunoSEQ multiplex PCR, the repertoire was profiled, and TCRdb retains in-frame clones only, with some absent. The sample holds 660,000 or so clones, 90% to 97% seen once. Positive CCR7 selection of CD45RO-negative cells yielded the naive CD8 cells, and terminally differentiated effector memory CD45RA+ cells were excluded. The rearrangement links TRBV10-3 to TRBJ1-1, with D possibly TRBD1 on 6 matching bases. This sequence was found in a young woman in good health. Sequencing input: naive CD8+ T cells sorted from blood. CDR3 bases: TGTGCCATCAGTCCGGCCAGGGGAAATATGAACACTGAAGCTTTCTTT. Translating gives CAISPARGNMNTEAFF.